Each of the 8 T cell receptor beta chains below was sequenced from the same sample in a study of blood T cell repertoires in COVID-19 (dated by TCRdb to about 2020). Libraries came from the immunoSEQ multiplex PCR assay. This is the immuneACCESS table as TCRdb keeps it, with only in-frame sequences that have V and J called. A part of the clones is gone; compared with another copy, unresolved V genes explain less than half, and the rest is unexplained. The sample yields 180,000 or so clones; around 86% were counted once. The ten largest account for about 0.98% of the sample. The material sequenced was peripheral blood. These receptors were obtained from a man between 18 and 35 years old with acute or convalescent COVID-19.

As regards this clone: This CDR3 is also generated by other DNA sequences in the sample. The genes are TRBV6-5 and TRBJ1-6, with D tentatively TRBD1 (5 bases). Trimming stripped 8 bases from V and 2 bases from J, with 10 bases between. The CDR3 has 14 residues. CDR1 is MNHEY and CDR2 is SVGAGI in the germline V gene. CDR3 protein: CASGAGPYNSPLHF. In DNA form, the CDR3 reads TGTGCCAGCGGGGCAGGGCCCTATAATTCACCCCTCCACTTT.

The chain combines TRBV2 with TRBJ1-1, with 7 bases identical to TRBD1. Germline CDR1 and CDR2: SNHLY and FYNNEI. This CDR3 has 14 amino acids. J lost 0 bases, V lost 5 bases, and 3 bases had no gene match. In DNA, the CDR3 is TGTGCCAGCAGTCTAACAGGGGTGAACACTGAAGCTTTCTTT. Its translation: CASSLTGVNTEAFF.

The CDR3 region has the DNA TGCGCCAGCAGCTTCATGGCGGGGGGGAGCACAGATACGCAGTATTTT. It encodes CASSFMAGGSTDTQYF. V and J are TRBV5-1 and TRBJ2-3; 9 nucleotides align to TRBD2. This CDR3 has 16 amino acids. With V trimmed by 2 bases and J by 0 bases, 4 bases remained unmatched. From germline, CDR1 is SGHRS and CDR2 YFSETQ.

This clone showed up just a few times. The V call is TRBV7-2, the J call TRBJ1-1, with D unresolved. Trimming shortened V by 0 bases and J by 5 bases, and 13 bases separated the two germline ends. Germline CDR1 SGHTA, CDR2 FQGNSA. The CDR3 sequence is 15 residues long. The CDR3 is CASSLAKPGETEAFF. DNA of the CDR3: TGTGCCAGCAGCTTAGCCAAACCCGGTGAGACTGAAGCTTTCTTT.

V and J are TRBV3-1 (or the pseudogene TRBV3-2) and TRBJ2-1, with D maybe TRBD2 (6 bases). V was clipped by 4 bases and J by 5 bases, with 9 bases between them. Germline CDR1 and CDR2: LGHDT and YNNKEL (reference sequence). CDR3 length: 13 amino acids. The CDR3 nucleotides are TGTGCCAGCAGCCGGAGGGGTAACAATGAGCAGTTCTTC. The encoded protein is CASSRRGNNEQFF.

This clone was counted a single time. The chain couples TRBV5-1 to TRBJ2-2, with 8 bases matching TRBD1. The CDR3 contains 19 residues. V lost 0 bases and J lost 6; bases outside the gene matches: 16. Germline assignment: CDR1 SGHRS and CDR2 YFSETQ. CDR3 residues: CASSLGTLGQGGFAGELFF. The DNA of the CDR3 is TGCGCCAGCAGCTTGGGGACCTTAGGACAGGGTGGCTTCGCCGGGGAGCTGTTTTTT.

The genes are TRBV5-1 and TRBJ1-2; 7 positions match TRBD1. Per germline, CDR1 SGHRS and CDR2 YFSETQ. Unmatched junction bases numbered 10, after V lost 4 bases and J lost 1 base. This CDR3 region has 16 residues. For the CDR3, the DNA is TGCGCCAGCAGCCGGGTCGGGACAGCAGATAACTATGGCTACACCTTC. Translated, it gives CASSRVGTADNYGYTF.

The genes are TRBV4-2 and TRBJ2-1; D remains unclear. V was clipped by 1 base and J by 5 bases, with 15 bases between them. The germline V gene has CDR1 LGHNA and CDR2 YNFKEQ. The CDR3 loop spans 16 amino acids. DNA of the CDR3: TGTGCCAGCAGCCAAGTCTTGCGAACGGCGGACAATGAGCAGTTCTTC. Residues: CASSQVLRTADNEQFF.